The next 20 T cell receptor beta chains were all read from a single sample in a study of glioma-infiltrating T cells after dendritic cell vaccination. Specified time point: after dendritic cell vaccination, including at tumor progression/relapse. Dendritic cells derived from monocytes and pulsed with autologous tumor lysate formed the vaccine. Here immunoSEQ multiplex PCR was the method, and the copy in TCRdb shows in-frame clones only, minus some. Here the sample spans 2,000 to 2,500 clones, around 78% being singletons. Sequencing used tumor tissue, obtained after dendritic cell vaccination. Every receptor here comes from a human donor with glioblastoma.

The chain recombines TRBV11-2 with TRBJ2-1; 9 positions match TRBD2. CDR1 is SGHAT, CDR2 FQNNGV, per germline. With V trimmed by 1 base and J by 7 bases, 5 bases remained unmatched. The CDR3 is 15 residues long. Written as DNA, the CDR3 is TGTGCCAGCAGCTTAGTGCTAGCGGGACCGAATGAGCAGTTCTTC. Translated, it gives CASSLVLAGPNEQFF.

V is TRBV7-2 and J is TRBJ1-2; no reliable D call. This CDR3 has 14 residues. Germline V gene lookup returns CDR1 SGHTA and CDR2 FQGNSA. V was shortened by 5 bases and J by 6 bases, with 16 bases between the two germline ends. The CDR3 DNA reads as TGTGCCAGCAGCAGGGCCTCGAGGGAAGATGGCTACACCTTC. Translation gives CASSRASREDGYTF.

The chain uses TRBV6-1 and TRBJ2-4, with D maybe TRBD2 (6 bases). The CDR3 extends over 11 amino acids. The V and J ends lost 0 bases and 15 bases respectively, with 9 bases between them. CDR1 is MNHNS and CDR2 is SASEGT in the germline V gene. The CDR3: CASSEAGRRYF. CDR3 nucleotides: TGTGCCAGCAGTGAAGCGGGGAGGCGGTACTTC.

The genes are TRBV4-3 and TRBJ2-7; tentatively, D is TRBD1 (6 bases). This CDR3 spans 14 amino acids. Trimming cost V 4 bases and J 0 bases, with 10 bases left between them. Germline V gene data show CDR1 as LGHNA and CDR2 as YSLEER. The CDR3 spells CASSPGTSSYEQYF. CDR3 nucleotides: TGCGCCAGCAGCCCCGGGACAAGCTCCTACGAGCAGTACTTC.

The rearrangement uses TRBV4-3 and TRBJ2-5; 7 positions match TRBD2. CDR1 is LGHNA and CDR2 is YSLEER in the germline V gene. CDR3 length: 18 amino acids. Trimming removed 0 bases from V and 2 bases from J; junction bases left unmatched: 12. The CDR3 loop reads CASSQDLAGDTIQETQYF. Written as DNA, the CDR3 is TGCGCCAGCAGCCAAGATTTGGCGGGGGATACCATACAAGAGACCCAGTACTTC.

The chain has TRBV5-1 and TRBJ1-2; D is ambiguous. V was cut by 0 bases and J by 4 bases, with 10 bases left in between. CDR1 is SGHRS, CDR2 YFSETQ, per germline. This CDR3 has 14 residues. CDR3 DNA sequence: TGCGCCAGCAGCTTGGCCCCAGGAGGCTATGGCTACACCTTC. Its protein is CASSLAPGGYGYTF.

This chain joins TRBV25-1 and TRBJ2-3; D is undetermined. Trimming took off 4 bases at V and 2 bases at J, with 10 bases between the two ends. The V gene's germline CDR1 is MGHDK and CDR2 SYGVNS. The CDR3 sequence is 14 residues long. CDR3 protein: CASSVGDNTDTQYF. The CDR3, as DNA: TGTGCCAGCAGTGTTGGAGATAACACAGATACGCAGTATTTT.

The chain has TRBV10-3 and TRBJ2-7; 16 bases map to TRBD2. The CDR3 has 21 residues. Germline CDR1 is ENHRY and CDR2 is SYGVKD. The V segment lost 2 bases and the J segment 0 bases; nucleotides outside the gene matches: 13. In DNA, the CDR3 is TGTGCCATCAGTGAGACCGGGACTAGCGGGAGGGCACAATCTGGCTCCTACGAGCAGTACTTC. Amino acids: CAISETGTSGRAQSGSYEQYF.

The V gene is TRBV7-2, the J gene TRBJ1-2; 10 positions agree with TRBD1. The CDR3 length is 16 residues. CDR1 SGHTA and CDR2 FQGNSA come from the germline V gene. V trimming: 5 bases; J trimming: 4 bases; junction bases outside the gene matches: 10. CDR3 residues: CASSAEGDRGSYGYTF. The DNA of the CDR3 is TGTGCCAGCAGCGCCGAGGGGGACAGGGGAAGCTATGGCTACACCTTC.

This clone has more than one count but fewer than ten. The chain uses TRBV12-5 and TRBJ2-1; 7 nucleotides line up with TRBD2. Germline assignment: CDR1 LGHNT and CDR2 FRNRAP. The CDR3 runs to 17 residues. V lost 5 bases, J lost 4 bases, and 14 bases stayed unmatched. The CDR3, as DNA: TGTGCTAGTGGTGGGGCCGTACGTGAGCGGGGTTACAATGAGCAGTTCTTC. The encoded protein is CASGGAVRERGYNEQFF.

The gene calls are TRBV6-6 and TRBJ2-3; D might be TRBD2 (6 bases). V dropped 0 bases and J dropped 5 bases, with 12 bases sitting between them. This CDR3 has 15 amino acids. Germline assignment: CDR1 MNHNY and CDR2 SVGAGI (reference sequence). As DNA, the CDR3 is TGTGCCAGCAGTTACTCTCCGCGGGGCAAAGATACGCAGTATTTT. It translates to CASSYSPRGKDTQYF.

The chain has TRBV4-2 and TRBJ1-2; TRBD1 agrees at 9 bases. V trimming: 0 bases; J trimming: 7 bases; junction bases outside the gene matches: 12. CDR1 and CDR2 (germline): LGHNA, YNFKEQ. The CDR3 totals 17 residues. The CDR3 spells CASSQEGTTGGLSGYTF. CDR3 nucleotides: TGTGCCAGCAGCCAAGAAGGAACGACAGGGGGACTTTCTGGCTACACCTTC.

CDR3 sequence reads: CASSVAGMNTEAFF. The CDR3 nucleotides are TGTGCCAGCAGCGTAGCAGGGATGAACACTGAAGCTTTCTTT. This sequence joins TRBV9 and TRBJ1-1; D may be TRBD1 (5 bases). CDR3 length: 14 amino acids. V dropped 0 bases and J dropped 0 bases, with 6 bases sitting between them. The germline V gene encodes CDR1 SGDLS and CDR2 YYNGEE.

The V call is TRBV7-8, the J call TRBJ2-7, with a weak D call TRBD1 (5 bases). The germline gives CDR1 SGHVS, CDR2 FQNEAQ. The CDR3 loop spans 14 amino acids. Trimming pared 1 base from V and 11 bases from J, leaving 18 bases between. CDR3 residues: CASSLEGSESRKYF. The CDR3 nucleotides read TGTGCCAGCAGCTTAGAGGGGTCAGAGTCCCGGAAGTACTTC. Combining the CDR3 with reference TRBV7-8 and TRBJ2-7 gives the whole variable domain GAGVSQSPRYKVAKRGQDVALRCDPISGHVSLFWYQQALGQGPEFLTYFQNEAQLDKSGLPSDRFFAERPEGSVSTLKIQRTQQEDSAVYLCASSLEGSESRKYFGPGTRLTVT.

The CDR3 reads CASSVGTGASYEQYF. Here the CDR3 DNA reads TGCGCCAGCAGCGTAGGGACAGGAGCTTCCTACGAGCAGTACTTC. The chain combines TRBV4-3 with TRBJ2-7; 8 bases map to TRBD1. With V trimmed by 5 bases and J by 1 base, 7 bases remained unmatched. The CDR3 totals 15 residues. Germline CDR1 reads LGHNA; CDR2 reads YSLEER.

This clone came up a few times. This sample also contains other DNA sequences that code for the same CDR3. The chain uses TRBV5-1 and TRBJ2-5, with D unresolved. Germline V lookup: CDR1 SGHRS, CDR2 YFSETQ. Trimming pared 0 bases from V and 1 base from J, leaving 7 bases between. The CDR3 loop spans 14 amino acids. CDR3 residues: CASSLGGVQETQYF. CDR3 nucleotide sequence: TGCGCCAGCAGCTTGGGAGGTGTCCAAGAGACCCAGTACTTC.

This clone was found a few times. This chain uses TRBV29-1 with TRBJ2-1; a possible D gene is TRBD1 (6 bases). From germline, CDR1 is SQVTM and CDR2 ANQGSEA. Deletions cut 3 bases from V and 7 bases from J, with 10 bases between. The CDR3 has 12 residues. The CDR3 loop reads CSVDLGANEQFF. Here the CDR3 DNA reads TGCAGCGTTGACTTGGGGGCGAATGAGCAGTTCTTC.

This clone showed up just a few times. In DNA form, the CDR3 reads TGTGCCAGCAGCCAAGAAGACAGGCGGACTAGCCCTCCCTACGAGCAGTACTTC. This translates into CASSQEDRRTSPPYEQYF. The chain is built from TRBV14 and TRBJ2-7, with TRBD2 matching 8 bases. The germline V gene has CDR1 SGHDN and CDR2 FVKESK. This CDR3 is built from 18 residues. V trimming: 0 bases; J trimming: 2 bases; junction bases outside the gene matches: 12.

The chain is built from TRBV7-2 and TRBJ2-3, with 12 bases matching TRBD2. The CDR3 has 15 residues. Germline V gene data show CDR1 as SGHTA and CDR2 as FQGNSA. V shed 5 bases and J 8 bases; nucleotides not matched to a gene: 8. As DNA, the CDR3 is TGTGCCAGCAGCCAGAGGCTAGCGGGAGGGGGTACGCAGTATTTT. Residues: CASSQRLAGGGTQYF.

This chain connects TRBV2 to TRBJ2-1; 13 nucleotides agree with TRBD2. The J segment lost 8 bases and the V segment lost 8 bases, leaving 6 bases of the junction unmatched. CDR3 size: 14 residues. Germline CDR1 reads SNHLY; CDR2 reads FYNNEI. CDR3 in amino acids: CASQGTSGIYEQFF. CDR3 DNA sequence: TGTGCCAGCCAGGGGACTAGCGGGATTTATGAGCAGTTCTTC.